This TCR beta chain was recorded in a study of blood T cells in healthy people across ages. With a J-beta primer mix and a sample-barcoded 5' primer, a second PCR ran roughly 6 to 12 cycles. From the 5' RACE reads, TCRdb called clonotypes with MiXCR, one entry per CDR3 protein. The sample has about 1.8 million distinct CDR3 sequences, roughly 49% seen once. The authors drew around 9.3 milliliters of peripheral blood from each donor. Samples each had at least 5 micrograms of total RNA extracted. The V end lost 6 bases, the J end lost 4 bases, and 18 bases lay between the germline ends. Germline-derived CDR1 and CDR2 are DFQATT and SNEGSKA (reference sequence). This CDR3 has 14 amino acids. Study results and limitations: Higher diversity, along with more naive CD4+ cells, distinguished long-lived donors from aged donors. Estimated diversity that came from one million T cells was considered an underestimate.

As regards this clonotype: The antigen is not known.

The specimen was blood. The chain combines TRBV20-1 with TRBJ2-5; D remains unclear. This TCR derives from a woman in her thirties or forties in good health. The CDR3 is CSATRTEMGETQYF. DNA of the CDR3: TGCAGTGCCACCAGGACCGAAATGGGAGAGACCCAGTACTTC.